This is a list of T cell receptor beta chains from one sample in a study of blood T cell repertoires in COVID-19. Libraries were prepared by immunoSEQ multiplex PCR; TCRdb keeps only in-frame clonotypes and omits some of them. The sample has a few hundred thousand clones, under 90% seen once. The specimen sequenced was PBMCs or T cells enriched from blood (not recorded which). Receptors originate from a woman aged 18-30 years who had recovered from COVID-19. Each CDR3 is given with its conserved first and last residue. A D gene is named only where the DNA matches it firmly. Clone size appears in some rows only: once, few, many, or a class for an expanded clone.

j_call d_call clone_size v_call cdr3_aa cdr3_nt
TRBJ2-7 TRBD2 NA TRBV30 CAWRKGTSGHLGQYF TGTGCCTGGCGCAAAGGGACTAGCGGACACCTTGGGCAGTACTTC
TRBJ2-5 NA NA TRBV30 CAWSVNTGRETQYF TGTGCCTGGAGTGTTAATACAGGGAGAGAGACCCAGTACTTC
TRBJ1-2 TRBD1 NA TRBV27 CASSLSGDRFNYGYTF TGTGCCAGCAGTTTATCTGGGGACAGATTTAACTATGGCTACACCTTC
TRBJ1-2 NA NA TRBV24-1 CATSDSGYGYTF TGTGCCACCAGTGACAGCGGCTATGGCTACACCTTC
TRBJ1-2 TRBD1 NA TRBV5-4 CASSADRFYGYTF TGTGCCAGCAGCGCGGACAGGTTTTATGGCTACACCTTC
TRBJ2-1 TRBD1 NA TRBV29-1 CSVGQGPGEQFF TGCAGCGTTGGACAGGGGCCGGGGGAGCAGTTCTTC
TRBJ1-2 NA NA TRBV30 CAWSAGTYGYTF TGTGCCTGGAGTGCGGGGACTTATGGCTACACCTTC
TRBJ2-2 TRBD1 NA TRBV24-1 CATSDARGRTGELFF TGTGCCACCAGTGATGCCAGGGGGCGAACCGGGGAGCTGTTTTTT
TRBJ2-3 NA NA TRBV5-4 CASSLSSTDTQYF TGTGCCAGCAGCTTGTCCTCCACAGATACGCAGTATTTT
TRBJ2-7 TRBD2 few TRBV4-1 CASSQGSGVSYEQYF TGCGCCAGCAGCCAAGGTAGCGGGGTTTCCTACGAGCAGTACTTC
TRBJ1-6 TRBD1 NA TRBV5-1 CASSLTWQGTGSYNSPLHF TGCGCCAGCAGCTTGACCTGGCAAGGGACAGGGAGCTATAATTCACCCCTCCACTTT
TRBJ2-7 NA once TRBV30 CAWSVVGEQYF TGTGCCTGGAGTGTTGTCGGCGAGCAGTACTTC
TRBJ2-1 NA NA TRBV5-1 CASSLAGDEQFF TGCGCCAGCAGCTTGGCCGGGGATGAGCAGTTCTTC
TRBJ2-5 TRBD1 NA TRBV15 CATSRDRGQETQYF TGTGCCACCAGCAGGGACAGGGGGCAAGAGACCCAGTACTTC
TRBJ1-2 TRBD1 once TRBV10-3 CAISETGQAGGYTF TGTGCCATCAGTGAGACGGGACAGGCGGGTGGCTACACCTTC
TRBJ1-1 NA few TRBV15 CATSRDGRLNTEAFF TGTGCCACCAGCAGAGATGGGAGGTTGAACACTGAAGCTTTCTTT
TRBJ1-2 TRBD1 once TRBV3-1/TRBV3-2 CASSLSRTGRDGYTF TGTGCCAGCAGCCTCTCCAGGACAGGTCGGGATGGCTACACCTTC
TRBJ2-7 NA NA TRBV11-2 CASSLKRVGGPVHYEQYF TGTGCCAGCAGCTTAAAGCGCGTTGGCGGGCCGGTCCACTACGAGCAGTACTTC
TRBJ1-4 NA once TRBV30 CAQQRDSTNEKLFF TGTGCCCAACAACGGGATTCAACTAATGAAAAACTGTTTTTT
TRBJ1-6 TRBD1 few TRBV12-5 CASGLAGGPLHF TGTGCTAGTGGTTTGGCAGGGGGGCCCCTCCACTTT
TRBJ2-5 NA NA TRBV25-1 CASTSLVGDTQETQYF TGTGCCAGCACCTCACTAGTAGGGGACACCCAAGAGACCCAGTACTTC
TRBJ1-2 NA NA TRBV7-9 CASSPRGAAYGYTF TGTGCCAGCAGCCCCCGAGGCGCGGCCTATGGCTACACCTTC
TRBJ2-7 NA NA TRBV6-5 CASSFIGEQYF TGTGCCAGCAGTTTCATCGGCGAGCAGTACTTC
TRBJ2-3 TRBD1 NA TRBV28 CASSLWRGQGPTDTQYF TGTGCCAGCAGTTTATGGAGGGGACAGGGGCCCACAGATACGCAGTATTTT
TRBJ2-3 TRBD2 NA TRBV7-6 CASSLRGGPDTQYF TGTGCCAGCAGCTTGCGGGGGGGCCCAGATACGCAGTATTTT
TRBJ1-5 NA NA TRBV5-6 CASSSGGPSFNQPQHF TGTGCCAGCAGCTCCGGGGGACCGAGCTTCAATCAGCCCCAGCATTTT
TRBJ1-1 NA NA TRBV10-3 CAISEGAGTEAFF TGTGCCATCAGTGAGGGGGCAGGGACTGAAGCTTTCTTT
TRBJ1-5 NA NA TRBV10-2 CASSEYGGTGVGNQPQHF TGCGCCAGCAGTGAGTACGGAGGGACGGGAGTGGGCAATCAGCCCCAGCATTTT
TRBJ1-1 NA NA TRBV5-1 CASSPGTPNTEAFF TGCGCCAGCAGCCCAGGGACTCCTAACACTGAAGCTTTCTTT
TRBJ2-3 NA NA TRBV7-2 CASSLSGRPTDTQYF TGTGCCAGCAGCTTATCGGGTCGCCCCACAGATACGCAGTATTTT
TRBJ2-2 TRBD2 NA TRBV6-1 CASSEDSGGANTGELFF TGTGCCAGCAGTGAGGATAGCGGGGGGGCGAACACCGGGGAGCTGTTTTTT
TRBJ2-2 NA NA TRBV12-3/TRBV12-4 CASGPAGELFF TGTGCCAGCGGCCCCGCCGGGGAGCTGTTTTTT
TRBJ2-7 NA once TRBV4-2 CASSQGQYEQYF TGTGCCAGCAGCCAGGGGCAATACGAGCAGTACTTC
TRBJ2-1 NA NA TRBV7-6 CASSLRTGVGYNEQFF TGTGCCAGCAGCTTGCGGACGGGAGTCGGGTACAATGAGCAGTTCTTC
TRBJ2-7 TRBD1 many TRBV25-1 CASSATGQAYEQYF TGTGCCAGCAGTGCCACGGGACAGGCATACGAGCAGTACTTC
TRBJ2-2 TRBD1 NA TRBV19 CASSNRGGNTGELFF TGTGCCAGTAGTAACAGGGGCGGGAACACCGGGGAGCTGTTTTTT
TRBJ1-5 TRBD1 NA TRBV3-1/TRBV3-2 CASSPTGEGNQPQHF TGTGCCAGCAGCCCGACAGGGGAGGGCAATCAGCCCCAGCATTTT
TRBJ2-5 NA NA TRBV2 CASSNPKGEKETQYF TGTGCCAGCAGTAACCCGAAAGGAGAAAAAGAGACCCAGTACTTC
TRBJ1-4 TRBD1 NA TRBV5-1 CASSRGQGYEKLFF TGCGCCAGCAGTCGTGGACAGGGCTACGAAAAACTGTTTTTT
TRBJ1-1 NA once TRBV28 CASSLSQGARGEAFF TGTGCCAGCAGTTTATCACAGGGAGCACGCGGTGAAGCTTTCTTT
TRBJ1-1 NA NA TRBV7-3 CASSLGQGSAFF TGTGCCAGCAGCTTAGGTCAGGGCTCGGCTTTCTTT
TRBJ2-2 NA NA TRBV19 CASSIGPGGGADTGELFF TGTGCCAGTAGTATAGGTCCTGGGGGGGGCGCCGACACCGGGGAGCTGTTTTTT
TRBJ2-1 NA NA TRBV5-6 CASSFRTASYNEQFF TGTGCCAGCAGCTTCAGGACAGCCTCCTACAATGAGCAGTTCTTC
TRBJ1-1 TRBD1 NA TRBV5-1 CASYLDRGTEAFF TGCGCCAGCTACTTGGACAGGGGGACTGAAGCTTTCTTT
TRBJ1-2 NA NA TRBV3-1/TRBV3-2 CASSQGVGQSYGYTF TGTGCCAGCAGCCAAGGAGTGGGGCAGAGCTATGGCTACACCTTC
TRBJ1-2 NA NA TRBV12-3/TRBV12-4 CASSFSGGGYTF TGTGCCAGCAGTTTCTCCGGGGGGGGCTACACCTTC